The rows below give T cell receptor beta chains drawn from one sample of a study of blood T cells in healthy people across ages. In TCRdb, the 5' RACE reads were re-called with MiXCR into one record per CDR3 protein. Altogether fewer than 750,000 distinct CDR3 sequences are present, around 48% being singletons, with the ten largest covering approximately 23%. The sequenced material came from blood. These receptors came from a man aged 80 or over in good health. CDR3s include the opening cysteine and the closing phenylalanine or tryptophan. The order of the fields is CDR3 length, J gene, D gene, V gene, clone size, CDR3 DNA, CDR3 protein. The D gene is left open where the match is weak. Where a row states a size, it is once, few, many or the class of an expanded clone; other rows omit it.

CDR3 length: 12
J gene: TRBJ2-4
D gene: NA
V gene: TRBV3-1
clone size: NA
CDR3 DNA: TGTGCCAGCAGCCAAGCCGCTTCCGAGCGGTACTTC
CDR3 protein: CASSQAASERYF

CDR3 length: 14
J gene: TRBJ2-1
D gene: NA
V gene: TRBV27
clone size: NA
CDR3 DNA: TGTGCCAGCGAATCAAACTACAGGGTGCATGAGCAGTTCTTC
CDR3 protein: CASESNYRVHEQFF

CDR3 length: 15
J gene: TRBJ2-7
D gene: NA
V gene: TRBV7-2
clone size: NA
CDR3 DNA: TGTGCCAGCAGCCCTGGGTCCGGCACCTCCTACGAGCAGTACTTC
CDR3 protein: CASSPGSGTSYEQYF

CDR3 length: 13
J gene: TRBJ1-2
D gene: NA
V gene: TRBV5-4
clone size: NA
CDR3 DNA: TGTGCCAGCAGCTTGCGAGGGGCGAGTGGCTACACCTTC
CDR3 protein: CASSLRGASGYTF

CDR3 length: 18
J gene: TRBJ1-6
D gene: NA
V gene: TRBV20-1
clone size: NA
CDR3 DNA: TGCAGTGCTAGAGAGATTCCGGTGTCCCCCGATTATAATTCACCCCTCCACTTT
CDR3 protein: CSAREIPVSPDYNSPLHF

CDR3 length: 15
J gene: TRBJ2-3
D gene: NA
V gene: TRBV4-1
clone size: NA
CDR3 DNA: TGCGCCAGCAGCCAAGCGGGGGCAGGGGCAGATACGCAGTATTTT
CDR3 protein: CASSQAGAGADTQYF

CDR3 length: 15
J gene: TRBJ2-1
D gene: TRBD2
V gene: TRBV7-9
clone size: NA
CDR3 DNA: TGTGCCAGCAGCTACACTAGCGGGAGCGGGAATGAGCAGTTCTTC
CDR3 protein: CASSYTSGSGNEQFF

CDR3 length: 18
J gene: TRBJ2-7
D gene: TRBD2
V gene: TRBV5-1
clone size: few
CDR3 DNA: TGCGCCAGCAGCCCGGGGACTAGCGGGAGAAACCAGGTCTACGAGCAGTACTTC
CDR3 protein: CASSPGTSGRNQVYEQYF

CDR3 length: 16
J gene: TRBJ2-5
D gene: TRBD2
V gene: TRBV12-3/TRBV12-4
clone size: NA
CDR3 DNA: TGTGCCAGCAGTTTAAGGTTAAGCGGGACCCAAGAGACCCAGTACTTC
CDR3 protein: CASSLRLSGTQETQYF

CDR3 length: 15
J gene: TRBJ1-3
D gene: NA
V gene: TRBV7-2
clone size: few
CDR3 DNA: TGTGCCAGCAGCTTTTCGTCGATTTCGGGAAACACCATATATTTT
CDR3 protein: CASSFSSISGNTIYF

CDR3 length: 15
J gene: TRBJ2-3
D gene: NA
V gene: TRBV12-3/TRBV12-4
clone size: few
CDR3 DNA: TGTGCCAGCAGTTTAGGGAGAGCGGGCACAGATACGCAGTATTTT
CDR3 protein: CASSLGRAGTDTQYF

CDR3 length: 13
J gene: TRBJ1-2
D gene: NA
V gene: TRBV30
clone size: few
CDR3 DNA: TGTGCCTGGAGTGCCCCGGGGATCTATGGCTACACCTTC
CDR3 protein: CAWSAPGIYGYTF

CDR3 length: 17
J gene: TRBJ2-7
D gene: NA
V gene: TRBV6-2/TRBV6-3
clone size: few
CDR3 DNA: TGTGCCAGCAGTTTCCTTACTGTGACAGGCGCGAGGGCCGAGCAGTACTTC
CDR3 protein: CASSFLTVTGARAEQYF

CDR3 length: 16
J gene: TRBJ2-3
D gene: NA
V gene: TRBV4-3
clone size: NA
CDR3 DNA: TGCGCCAGCAGCGATAACAGGCCCTCAGGCTCTGGTACGCAGTATTTT
CDR3 protein: CASSDNRPSGSGTQYF

CDR3 length: 14
J gene: TRBJ1-2
D gene: TRBD1
V gene: TRBV27
clone size: NA
CDR3 DNA: TGTGCCAGCAGACGGGACAGGGGGTACTATGGCTACACCTTC
CDR3 protein: CASRRDRGYYGYTF

CDR3 length: 17
J gene: TRBJ2-1
D gene: TRBD2
V gene: TRBV24-1
clone size: few
CDR3 DNA: TGTGCCACCAGTGATACGAGCGGGGAGGGATCCTACAATGAGCAGTTCTTC
CDR3 protein: CATSDTSGEGSYNEQFF

CDR3 length: 12
J gene: TRBJ2-7
D gene: NA
V gene: TRBV10-3
clone size: NA
CDR3 DNA: TGTGCCATCGCAGGTTTAAGTGACGAGCAGTACTTC
CDR3 protein: CAIAGLSDEQYF

CDR3 length: 14
J gene: TRBJ2-1
D gene: TRBD2
V gene: TRBV25-1
clone size: NA
CDR3 DNA: TGTGCCAGCAGTCCGGCTAGCGGGGAGCATGAGCAGTTCTTC
CDR3 protein: CASSPASGEHEQFF

CDR3 length: 14
J gene: TRBJ2-5
D gene: TRBD2
V gene: TRBV5-1
clone size: NA
CDR3 DNA: TGCGCCAGCTGGGCAGCGGGGGGACAAGAGACCCAGTACTTC
CDR3 protein: CASWAAGGQETQYF

CDR3 length: 13
J gene: TRBJ2-5
D gene: NA
V gene: TRBV9
clone size: NA
CDR3 DNA: TGTGCCAGCAGCCCCATGGGGCTCGAAGAGCAGTACTTC
CDR3 protein: CASSPMGLEEQYF

CDR3 length: 12
J gene: TRBJ2-7
D gene: NA
V gene: TRBV20-1
clone size: NA
CDR3 DNA: TGCAGTGCCGAAGGACGGATGTACGAGCAGTACTTC
CDR3 protein: CSAEGRMYEQYF

CDR3 length: 15
J gene: TRBJ2-3
D gene: TRBD2
V gene: TRBV20-1
clone size: NA
CDR3 DNA: TGCAGTGCTAGGAGACTAGCGGGAGGGTCAGATACGCAGTATTTT
CDR3 protein: CSARRLAGGSDTQYF

CDR3 length: 16
J gene: TRBJ2-3
D gene: NA
V gene: TRBV5-1
clone size: few
CDR3 DNA: TGCGCCAGCAGCGCCGGTGGGCGCATCTCCACAGATACGCAGTATTTT
CDR3 protein: CASSAGGRISTDTQYF

CDR3 length: 17
J gene: TRBJ2-6
D gene: NA
V gene: TRBV2
clone size: few
CDR3 DNA: TGTGCCAGCAGTGAAAGGTTCCGGAGCTCTGGGGCCAACGTCCTGACTTTC
CDR3 protein: CASSERFRSSGANVLTF

CDR3 length: 13
J gene: TRBJ2-7
D gene: NA
V gene: TRBV9
clone size: NA
CDR3 DNA: TGTGCCAGCAGCCGGGCTAGCCAATACGAGCAGTACTTC
CDR3 protein: CASSRASQYEQYF

CDR3 length: 16
J gene: TRBJ2-2
D gene: NA
V gene: TRBV7-8
clone size: NA
CDR3 DNA: TGTGCCAGCAGCCTTACCGGGACGGCGAGCACCGGGGAGCTGTTTTTT
CDR3 protein: CASSLTGTASTGELFF

CDR3 length: 12
J gene: TRBJ2-4
D gene: NA
V gene: TRBV12-3/TRBV12-4
clone size: once
CDR3 DNA: TGTGCCAGCAGTTTAATAGGAAACATTCAGTACTTC
CDR3 protein: CASSLIGNIQYF

CDR3 length: 12
J gene: TRBJ1-2
D gene: NA
V gene: TRBV12-3/TRBV12-4
clone size: NA
CDR3 DNA: TGTGCCAGCACCCTGTGGCGACGTGGCTACACCTTC
CDR3 protein: CASTLWRRGYTF

CDR3 length: 17
J gene: TRBJ2-4
D gene: NA
V gene: TRBV28
clone size: NA
CDR3 DNA: TGTGCCAGCAGTCGACTGCCAGACGACAGCGGCAAAAACATTCAGTACTTC
CDR3 protein: CASSRLPDDSGKNIQYF

CDR3 length: 15
J gene: TRBJ2-1
D gene: NA
V gene: TRBV21-1
clone size: NA
CDR3 DNA: TGTGCCAGCAGAGAAAGAAGACTCATCAACAATGAGCAGTTCTTC
CDR3 protein: CASRERRLINNEQFF

CDR3 length: 18
J gene: TRBJ2-1
D gene: TRBD2
V gene: TRBV6-5
clone size: many
CDR3 DNA: TGTGCCAGCAGTTACAAGGGAGCGGGGGGGCTGTTGGACAATGAGCAGTTCTTC
CDR3 protein: CASSYKGAGGLLDNEQFF

CDR3 length: 15
J gene: TRBJ2-3
D gene: TRBD2
V gene: TRBV20-1
clone size: NA
CDR3 DNA: TGCAGTGCTGTCCCTAGCGGGGTGAGCACAGATACGCAGTATTTT
CDR3 protein: CSAVPSGVSTDTQYF

CDR3 length: 12
J gene: TRBJ2-2
D gene: NA
V gene: TRBV10-3
clone size: NA
CDR3 DNA: TGTGCCATCAGTGCCTGGCGCGGGGAGCTGTTTTTT
CDR3 protein: CAISAWRGELFF

CDR3 length: 15
J gene: TRBJ2-2
D gene: NA
V gene: TRBV12-5
clone size: NA
CDR3 DNA: TGTGCTAGTGGTGGGCTTTACACTGACACCGGGGAGCTGTTTTTT
CDR3 protein: CASGGLYTDTGELFF

CDR3 length: 17
J gene: TRBJ2-4
D gene: NA
V gene: TRBV28
clone size: NA
CDR3 DNA: TGTGCCAGCAGTCCGTCGGGACCCGACAGCGAAAAAAACATTCAGTACTTC
CDR3 protein: CASSPSGPDSEKNIQYF

CDR3 length: 20
J gene: TRBJ2-7
D gene: NA
V gene: TRBV20-1
clone size: NA
CDR3 DNA: TGCAGTGCTAGAGATGTGGGGGCGACCGACCTTCTAGCGGCAAACTACGAGCAGTACTTC
CDR3 protein: CSARDVGATDLLAANYEQYF

CDR3 length: 19
J gene: TRBJ2-7
D gene: TRBD2
V gene: TRBV28
clone size: NA
CDR3 DNA: TGTGCCAGCAGTCCCACCGGGACTAGCGGGGGAAGCGCACTTAATGAGCAGTACTTC
CDR3 protein: CASSPTGTSGGSALNEQYF

CDR3 length: 13
J gene: TRBJ2-5
D gene: NA
V gene: TRBV20-1
clone size: once
CDR3 DNA: TGCAGTGCTAGAGATACGGATGTCCGCTCTTCGTACTTC
CDR3 protein: CSARDTDVRSSYF

CDR3 length: 14
J gene: TRBJ2-5
D gene: NA
V gene: TRBV11-2
clone size: NA
CDR3 DNA: TGTGCCAGCAGCCTAGGACTGGAGCCGAGGACCCAGTACTTC
CDR3 protein: CASSLGLEPRTQYF

CDR3 length: 13
J gene: TRBJ1-4
D gene: NA
V gene: TRBV29-1
clone size: NA
CDR3 DNA: TGCAGCGAGGAAGGTTGGGGTAATGAAAAACTGTTTTTT
CDR3 protein: CSEEGWGNEKLFF

CDR3 length: 15
J gene: TRBJ2-5
D gene: NA
V gene: TRBV10-3
clone size: NA
CDR3 DNA: TGTGCCATCAGTGAGTCGAAGGGACCAACAGAGACCCAGTACTTC
CDR3 protein: CAISESKGPTETQYF

CDR3 length: 14
J gene: TRBJ2-4
D gene: TRBD1
V gene: TRBV28
clone size: few
CDR3 DNA: TGTGCCAGCAGTTCATCCGACAGGGGAAACATTCAGTACTTC
CDR3 protein: CASSSSDRGNIQYF

CDR3 length: 15
J gene: TRBJ2-5
D gene: NA
V gene: TRBV6-6
clone size: NA
CDR3 DNA: TGTGCCAGCAGTCCCAGTAGCAGTTGGTTAGAGACCCAGTACTTC
CDR3 protein: CASSPSSSWLETQYF

CDR3 length: 16
J gene: TRBJ1-4
D gene: TRBD1
V gene: TRBV3-1
clone size: NA
CDR3 DNA: TGTGCCAGCAGCCTCAGGGGGATCGGGACTAATGAAAAACTGTTTTTT
CDR3 protein: CASSLRGIGTNEKLFF

CDR3 length: 15
J gene: TRBJ1-2
D gene: TRBD1
V gene: TRBV7-2
clone size: NA
CDR3 DNA: TGTGCCAGCAGCTCCGGGACAGGGATCTCCTATGGCTACACCTTC
CDR3 protein: CASSSGTGISYGYTF

CDR3 length: 14
J gene: TRBJ1-2
D gene: NA
V gene: TRBV12-3/TRBV12-4
clone size: NA
CDR3 DNA: TGTGCCAGCAGGTCCTCGAGGGCCTTCTATGGCTACACCTTC
CDR3 protein: CASRSSRAFYGYTF

CDR3 length: 15
J gene: TRBJ1-6
D gene: NA
V gene: TRBV11-2
clone size: NA
CDR3 DNA: TGTGCCAGCAGCTTAGGTCGGGACAATTGGGCACCCCTCCACTTT
CDR3 protein: CASSLGRDNWAPLHF

CDR3 length: 15
J gene: TRBJ2-7
D gene: TRBD2
V gene: TRBV7-2
clone size: NA
CDR3 DNA: TGTGCCAGCAGCTTCAATGGCGGGGGGGCAGGGGAGCAGTACTTC
CDR3 protein: CASSFNGGGAGEQYF

CDR3 length: 19
J gene: TRBJ2-6
D gene: TRBD2
V gene: TRBV7-3
clone size: NA
CDR3 DNA: TGTGCCAGCAGCTTAAGTAGCGGGGAGGGCTTGTCTGGGGCCAACGTCCTGACTTTC
CDR3 protein: CASSLSSGEGLSGANVLTF